This T cell receptor (beta chain) was documented in a study of blood T cell repertoires in COVID-19. How the authors handled the data: Amplified reference gene primers provided the basis for estimating nucleated cell counts. Assay: immunoSEQ multiplex PCR; the TCRdb copy retains only in-frame clones and omits some. Clone size and the V and J calls come from that table; the DNA yielded D and trimming. Of approximately 210,000 clones in the sample, more than 75% were seen once. This clone was detected once. The ends were cut back, 3 bases at V and 2 bases at J, with 10 bases in the middle. Germline-derived CDR1 and CDR2 are MDHEN and SYDVKM. The CDR3 runs 14 residues.

What was sequenced was PBMCs or T cells enriched from blood (not recorded which). This chain connects TRBV28 to TRBJ1-2; the D gene is possibly TRBD1 (5 bases). The TCR sequence derives from a man under 40 with acute COVID-19. The CDR3 DNA follows: TGTGCCAGCAGTTTGGCCAGGGTAAACTATGGCTACACCTTC. Protein sequence: CASSLARVNYGYTF.